These 5 T cell receptor beta chains originate from one sample sequenced in a study of cytomegalovirus exposure and HLA in healthy donors. Clones were read by immunoSEQ multiplex PCR, and TCRdb kept only the in-frame ones, dropping some. The profile shows some 150,000 clones, more than 75% of them singletons. The specimen was PBMCs. These receptors were collected from a man aged 18 to 30 in good health and CMV-seronegative.

This CDR3 is CASSFVGAGQETQYF. DNA of the CDR3: TGTGCCAGCAGCTTTGTAGGGGCGGGGCAAGAGACCCAGTACTTC. The chain joins TRBV11-2 to TRBJ2-5; a weak D match, TRBD2 (6 bases). This CDR3 spans 15 amino acids. CDR1 and CDR2 from the germline V gene are SGHAT and FQNNGV. Trimming shortened V by 3 bases and J by 2 bases, and 13 bases separated the two germline ends.

CDR3 nucleotides: TGTGCCAGCCGCCAGACAGGGTACGACGAGCAGTACTTC. Translating it yields CASRQTGYDEQYF. The chain combines TRBV7-2 with TRBJ2-7, with TRBD1 matching 7 bases. The CDR3 has 13 amino acids. After removal of 8 bases from V and 5 bases from J, the junction contained 9 bases not matched to a gene. Germline values: CDR1 SGHTA, CDR2 FQGNSA.

This chain links TRBV4-2 with TRBJ2-3; 9 bases are a match to TRBD2. The CDR3 is 17 residues long. Germline V lookup: CDR1 LGHNA, CDR2 YNFKEQ. J gave up 3 bases and V 0 bases, and 7 bases lay outside the gene matches. The CDR3 coding sequence is TGTGCCAGCAGCCAAGAATACCGCGGGAGGGGAACAGATACGCAGTATTTT. Its protein product is CASSQEYRGRGTDTQYF.

The chain carries TRBV2 and TRBJ2-1; D remains unclear. V lost 5 bases, J lost 9 bases, and 8 bases lay in between. From germline, CDR1 is SNHLY and CDR2 FYNNEI. The CDR3 length is 11 residues. The CDR3 bases are TGTGCCAGCAGTCTCCGAGTTGAGCAGTTCTTC. Its protein product is CASSLRVEQFF.

This clone showed up just once. The chain combines TRBV28 with TRBJ2-7; D is possibly TRBD1 (6 bases). Germline CDR1 is MDHEN and CDR2 is SYDVKM. The CDR3 contains 16 residues. V was pared by 5 bases and J by 0 bases, with 17 bases between. The CDR3 loop reads CASSPHDRSISYEQYV. The CDR3 DNA reads TGTGCCAGCAGTCCCCATGACAGGTCGATCTCCTACGAGCAGTACGTC.